Below, 16 T cell receptor beta chains from the same sample are listed, as sequenced in a study of beta chain features in type 1 diabetes (dated by TCRdb to between 2018 and 2020). The library was obtained by the immunoSEQ multiplex PCR assay. The entire isolated RNA was reverse transcribed using the High Capacity cDNA Reverse Transcription Kit, and thus expressed TCRB transcripts were sequenced. TCRdb obtained this table from immuneACCESS and retained in-frame rearrangements with V and J assigned. These tables miss some clones; where compared with another copy, unresolved V genes account for less than half of the shortfall, and the remainder is unexplained. The sample records roughly 450,000 clones, roughly 11% of which are singletons. The ten largest clonotypes hold 0.04% to 0.05% of the sample. The source material was naive CD4+ T cells from blood. The cell subset or site label, as the study defines it: true naive CD4+ T cells. The origin of the receptors is a woman aged 18-29 years in good health.

This chain links TRBV6-1 with TRBJ2-1, with TRBD1 matching over 9 bases. The CDR3 spans 15 residues. After removal of 5 bases from V and 5 bases from J, the junction contained 7 bases not matched to a gene. Looked up from germline, CDR1 is MNHNS and CDR2 is SASEGT. The CDR3 reads CASSKLTGGNNEQFF. In DNA, the CDR3 is TGTGCCAGCAGTAAACTGACAGGGGGAAACAATGAGCAGTTCTTC.

This rearrangement joins TRBV15 to TRBJ1-5; D is perhaps TRBD1 (6 bases). V lost 8 bases and J 2 bases, leaving 13 bases between the germline ends. This CDR3 region has 14 residues. Germline V gene sequence: CDR1 LNHNV, CDR2 YYDKDF (reference sequence). This CDR3 reads CATHAGGGNQPQHF. Here the CDR3 DNA reads TGTGCCACCCATGCTGGGGGCGGCAATCAGCCCCAGCATTTT.

This chain links TRBV7-2 with TRBJ1-1; TRBD1 is a possible D gene (6 bases). This CDR3 has 16 amino acids. Germline V CDR1 and CDR2: SGHTA, FQGNSA. Trimming left V 5 bases short and J 4 bases short, with 20 bases between. The CDR3, as DNA: TGTGCCAGCAGCCCCCTGGGGGCAGGGAAGCGCACTGAAGCTTTCTTT. This gives the protein CASSPLGAGKRTEAFF.

The sample holds a few counts of this clone. This chain uses TRBV19 with TRBJ2-3, with D maybe TRBD1 (7 bases). The germline V gene has CDR1 LNHDA and CDR2 SQIVND (reference sequence). This CDR3 contains 16 residues. Trimming pared 6 bases from V and 8 bases from J, leaving 24 bases between. CDR3: CASRQQGGKSGRTQYF. The CDR3 nucleotides are TGTGCCAGTAGACAGCAGGGGGGAAAGAGCGGGCGTACGCAGTATTTT. The full variable domain, its missing parts supplied by reference TRBV19 and TRBJ2-3, is DGGITQSPKYLFRKEGQNVTLSCEQNLNHDAMYWYRQDPGQGLRLIYYSQIVNDFQKGDIAEGYSVSREKKESFPLTVTSAQKNPTAFYLCASRQQGGKSGRTQYFGPGTRLTVL.

This sequence joins TRBV7-9 and TRBJ2-5; 8 nucleotides align to TRBD1. The germline gives CDR1 SEHNR, CDR2 FQNEAQ (reference sequence). This CDR3 is built from 13 residues. V lost 4 bases to trimming and J lost 10 bases; unmatched junction nucleotides: 8. In DNA form, the CDR3 reads TGTGCCAGCAGCTCCCAGGGGGCTGGGATCCAGTACTTC. Residues: CASSSQGAGIQYF.

The chain uses TRBV10-3 and TRBJ2-3, with D uncertain. Trimming removed 6 bases at V and 2 bases at J, with 18 bases between. CDR1 is ENHRY, CDR2 SYGVKD, per germline. This CDR3 contains 16 residues. CDR3 DNA sequence: TGTGCCATCAGCGAATTTTCTACTTCAGTCACAGATACGCAGTATTTT. It yields the protein CAISEFSTSVTDTQYF.

This chain links TRBV6-5 with TRBJ2-5; TRBD2 might be the D (6 bases). The CDR3 has 15 residues. Germline V gene data show CDR1 as MNHEY and CDR2 as SVGAGI. V was trimmed by 5 bases and J by 2 bases, leaving 15 bases between them. CDR3 DNA: TGTGCCAGCAGTCATAGACTGGGGACTCAAGAGACCCAGTACTTC. Translating it yields CASSHRLGTQETQYF.

This clone showed up just a few times. The V gene is TRBV9, the J gene TRBJ2-1, with D uncertain. Germline V lookup: CDR1 SGDLS, CDR2 YYNGEE. Trimming left V 3 bases short and J 4 bases short, with 8 bases between. The CDR3 has 13 amino acids. CDR3 in DNA: TGTGCCAGCAGCGCCCGACCGTACAATGAGCAGTTCTTC. It codes for CASSARPYNEQFF.

This clone has just a few counts. The chain carries TRBV7-3 and TRBJ1-1, with D possibly TRBD1 on 6 matching bases. CDR3 length: 14 amino acids. Between the trimmed V and J ends, which lost 8 bases and 5 bases, there was a span of 18 bases. Germline assignment: CDR1 SGHTA and CDR2 FQGTGA. The CDR3: CASRSYAGETEAFF. CDR3 nucleotides: TGTGCCAGCCGTTCTTATGCAGGGGAGACTGAAGCTTTCTTT. Complete variable domain (other parts from reference TRBV7-3 and TRBJ1-1): GAGVSQTPSNKVTEKGKYVELRCDPISGHTALYWYRQSLGQGPEFLIYFQGTGAADDSGLPNDRFFAVRPEGSVSTLKIQRTERGDSAVYLCASRSYAGETEAFFGQGTRLTVV.

This clone was detected a few times. V gene TRBV11-3 combines with J gene TRBJ2-7; TRBD2 matches 7 bases. The CDR3 consists of 14 residues. Per germline, CDR1 SGHNT and CDR2 YENEEA. With V trimmed by 4 bases and J by 2 bases, 5 bases remained unmatched. The CDR3 protein is CASSSQGGAYEQYF. The DNA of the CDR3 is TGTGCCAGCAGCTCCCAGGGAGGGGCCTACGAGCAGTACTTC. The variable domain in full, completed from reference TRBV11-3 and TRBJ2-7, reads EAGVVQSPRYKIIEKKQPVAFWCNPISGHNTLYWYLQNLGQGPELLIRYENEEAVDDSQLPKDRFSAERLKGVDSTLKIQPAELGDSAVYLCASSSQGGAYEQYFGPGTRLTVT.

This clone appeared a few times. This chain joins TRBV15 and TRBJ2-1; D may be TRBD2 (6 bases). The CDR3 is 15 amino acids. CDR1 and CDR2 (germline): LNHNV, YYDKDF (reference sequence). V was clipped by 6 bases and J by 3 bases, with 15 bases between them. The CDR3 region is CATRGGMGLYNEQFF. The CDR3 region has the DNA TGTGCCACCAGGGGCGGGATGGGCCTCTACAATGAGCAGTTCTTC. The full variable domain, in which reference TRBV15 and TRBJ2-1 provide the parts outside the CDR3, is DAMVIQNPRYQVTQFGKPVTLSCSQTLNHNVMYWYQQKSSQAPKLLFHYYDKDFNNEADTPDNFQSRRPNTSFCFLDIRSPGLGDTAMYLCATRGGMGLYNEQFFGPGTRLTVL.

This clone was detected once. This CDR3 is also generated by other DNA sequences in the sample. CDR3 loop: CAWSVGGGRETQYF. The CDR3 DNA follows: TGTGCCTGGAGTGTAGGTGGGGGGCGAGAGACCCAGTACTTC. This chain joins TRBV30 and TRBJ2-5; D may be TRBD1 or TRBD2 (6 bases each). This CDR3 contains 14 residues. The germline V gene has CDR1 GTSNPN and CDR2 SVGIG (reference sequence). V shed 0 bases and J shed 4 bases, with 12 bases lying between them.

This clone was counted ten times or more. The CDR3 sequence: CASSRDATDEQFF. The DNA of the CDR3 is TGTGCCAGCTCGCGAGATGCTACAGATGAGCAGTTCTTC. The V and J genes are TRBV7-9 and TRBJ2-1, with D uncertain. The CDR3 is 13 residues long. CDR1 SEHNR and CDR2 FQNEAQ come from the germline V gene (reference sequence). V was shortened by 8 bases and J by 8 bases, with 16 bases between the two germline ends.

This chain uses TRBV13 with TRBJ1-2; D perhaps matches TRBD1 (6 bases). The CDR3 has 15 amino acids. Trimming took off 5 bases at V and 8 bases at J, with 21 bases between the two ends. Germline V lookup: CDR1 PRHDT, CDR2 FYEKMQ (reference sequence). The CDR3 loop is CASSLHRVGVIGYTF. DNA for the CDR3: TGTGCCAGCAGCCTGCACAGGGTCGGAGTTATCGGCTACACCTTC.

This clone has just a few counts. This same CDR3 is encoded by further DNA sequences in the sample. This chain links TRBV9 with TRBJ2-6, with D unresolved. This CDR3 comprises 15 residues. Per the germline V gene, CDR1 is SGDLS and CDR2 is YYNGEE. Trimming took off 0 bases at V and 0 bases at J, with 4 bases between the two ends. Here the CDR3 reads CASSVGSSGANVLTF. The DNA of the CDR3 is TGTGCCAGCAGCGTAGGTTCCTCTGGGGCCAACGTCCTGACTTTC. Variable domain in full (rest from reference TRBV9 and TRBJ2-6): DSGVTQTPKHLITATGQRVTLRCSPRSGDLSVYWYQQSLDQGLQFLIQYYNGEERAKGNILERFSAQQFPDLHSELNLSSLELGDSALYFCASSVGSSGANVLTFGAGSRLTVL.

This clone was counted only a few times. The chain has TRBV4-1 and TRBJ1-1, with TRBD1 matching 7 bases. This CDR3 has 14 residues. Germline assignment: CDR1 MGHRA and CDR2 YSYEKL. V lost 5 bases to trimming and J lost 1 base; unmatched junction nucleotides: 4. As DNA, the CDR3 is TGCGCCAGCAGCGCACAGGGGAGGAACACTGAAGCTTTCTTT. The encoded protein is CASSAQGRNTEAFF.